This paragraph reports one T cell receptor beta chain. Its cognate antigen is unknown. The data are from a study of beta chain features in type 1 diabetes. Study-wide results and caveats: Type 1 diabetes patients had VDJ junctions that carried fewer insertions and more deletions. The question of HLA type influencing TCRB rearrangement was one that remained unresolved here. People with Type 1 diabetes carried modestly yet significantly shorter TCRB CDR3s in all four CD4+ subsets. The naive, central memory and Treg TCRB repertoires of patients appeared to be more similar to one another than those of healthy donors.

Isolated RNA was reverse transcribed in full, so expressed TCRB transcripts were sequenced. Generated by immunoSEQ multiplex PCR, the TCRdb table keeps only in-frame clones and is missing some. The table shows about 140,000 clones, with about an eighth occurring only once. The sample taken for sequencing was central memory CD4+ T cells from blood. The receptor was derived from a man between 18 and 29 years old with type 1 diabetes.

CDR3 sequence (DNA): TGTGCCAGCAGCTGGCAGGGAGCGAATGAAAAACTGTTTTTT. Its translation is CASSWQGANEKLFF. V gene TRBV5-6 combines with J gene TRBJ1-4; D possibly corresponds to TRBD1 (5 bases). V was clipped by 3 bases and J by 5 bases, with 11 bases between them. Germline lookup yields CDR1 SGHDT and CDR2 YYEEEE. The CDR3 consists of 14 residues.